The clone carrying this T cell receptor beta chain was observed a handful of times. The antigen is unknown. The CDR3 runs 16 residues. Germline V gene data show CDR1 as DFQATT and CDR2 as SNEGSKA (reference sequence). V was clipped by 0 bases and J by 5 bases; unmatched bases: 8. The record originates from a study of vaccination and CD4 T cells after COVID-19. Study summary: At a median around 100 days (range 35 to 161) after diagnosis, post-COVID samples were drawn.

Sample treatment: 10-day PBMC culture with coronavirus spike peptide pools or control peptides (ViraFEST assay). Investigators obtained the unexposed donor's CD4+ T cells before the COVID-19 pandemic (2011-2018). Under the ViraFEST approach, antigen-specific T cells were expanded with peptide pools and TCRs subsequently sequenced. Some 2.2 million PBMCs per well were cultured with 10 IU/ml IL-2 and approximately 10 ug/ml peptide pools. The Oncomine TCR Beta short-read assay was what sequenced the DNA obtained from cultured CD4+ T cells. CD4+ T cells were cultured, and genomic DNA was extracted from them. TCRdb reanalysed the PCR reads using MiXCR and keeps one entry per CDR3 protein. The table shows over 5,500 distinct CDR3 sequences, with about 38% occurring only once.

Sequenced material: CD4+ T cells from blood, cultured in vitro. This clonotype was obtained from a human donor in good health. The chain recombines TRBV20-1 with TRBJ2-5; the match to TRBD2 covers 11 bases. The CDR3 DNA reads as TGCAGTGCTAGAGAAGGGACTAGCGGAGGTTGGGAGACCCAGTACTTC. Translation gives CSAREGTSGGWETQYF.